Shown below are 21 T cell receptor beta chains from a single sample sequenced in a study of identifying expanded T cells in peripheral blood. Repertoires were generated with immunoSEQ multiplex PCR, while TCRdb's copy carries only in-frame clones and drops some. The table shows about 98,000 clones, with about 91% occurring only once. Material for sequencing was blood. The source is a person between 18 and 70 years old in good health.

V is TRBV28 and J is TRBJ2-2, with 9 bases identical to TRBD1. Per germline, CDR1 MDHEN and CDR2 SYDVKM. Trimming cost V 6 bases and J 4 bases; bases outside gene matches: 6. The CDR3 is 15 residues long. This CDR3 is CASRPGQGLTGELFF. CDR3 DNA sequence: TGTGCCAGCAGACCGGGACAGGGTCTCACCGGGGAGCTGTTTTTT.

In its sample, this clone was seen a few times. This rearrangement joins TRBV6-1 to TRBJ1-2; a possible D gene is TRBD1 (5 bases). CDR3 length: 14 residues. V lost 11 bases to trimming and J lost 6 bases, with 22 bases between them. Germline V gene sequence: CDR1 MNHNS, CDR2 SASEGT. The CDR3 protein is CAGGPGTLEHGYTF. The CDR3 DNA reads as TGTGCCGGAGGGCCCGGGACCTTAGAGCATGGCTACACCTTC.

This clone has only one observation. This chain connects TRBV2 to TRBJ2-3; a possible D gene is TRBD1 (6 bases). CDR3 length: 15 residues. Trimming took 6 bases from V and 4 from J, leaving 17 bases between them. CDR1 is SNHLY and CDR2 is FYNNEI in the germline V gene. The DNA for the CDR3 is TGTGCCAGCAGCAGATTGACAGGAGGTTCAGATACGCAGTATTTT. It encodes CASSRLTGGSDTQYF. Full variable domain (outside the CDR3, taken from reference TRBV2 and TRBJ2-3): EPEVTQTPSHQVTQMGQEVILRCVPISNHLYFYWYRQILGQKVEFLVSFYNNEISEKSEIFDDQFSVERPDGSNFTLKIRSTKLEDSAMYFCASSRLTGGSDTQYFGPGTRLTVL.

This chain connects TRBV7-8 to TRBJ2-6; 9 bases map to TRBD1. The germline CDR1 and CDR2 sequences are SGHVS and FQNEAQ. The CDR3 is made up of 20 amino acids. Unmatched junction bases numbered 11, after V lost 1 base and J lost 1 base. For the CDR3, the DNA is TGTGCCAGCAGCTTAGGGACACCCGGGACAGGGTTATCTGGGGCCAACGTCCTGACTTTC. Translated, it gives CASSLGTPGTGLSGANVLTF.

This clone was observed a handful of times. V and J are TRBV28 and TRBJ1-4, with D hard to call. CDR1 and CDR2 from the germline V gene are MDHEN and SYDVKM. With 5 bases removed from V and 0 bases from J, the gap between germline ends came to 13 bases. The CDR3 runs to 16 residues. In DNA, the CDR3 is TGTGCCAGCAGTGGCGCCGGGAGTGCAACTAATGAAAAACTGTTTTTT. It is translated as CASSGAGSATNEKLFF.

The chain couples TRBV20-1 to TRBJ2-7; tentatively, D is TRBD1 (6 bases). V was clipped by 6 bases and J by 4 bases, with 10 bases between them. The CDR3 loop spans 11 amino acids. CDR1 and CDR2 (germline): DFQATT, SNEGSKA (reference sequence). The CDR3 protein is CSALDRYEQYF. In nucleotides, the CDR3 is TGCAGTGCCTTGGACAGATACGAGCAGTACTTC.

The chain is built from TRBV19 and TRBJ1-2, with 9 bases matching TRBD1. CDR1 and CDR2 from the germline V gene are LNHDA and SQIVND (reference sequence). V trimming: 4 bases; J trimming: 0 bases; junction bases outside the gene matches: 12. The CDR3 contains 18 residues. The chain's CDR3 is CASSSDFRTGDTNYGYTF. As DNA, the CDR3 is TGTGCCAGTAGTAGCGATTTCAGGACAGGGGATACTAACTATGGCTACACCTTC.

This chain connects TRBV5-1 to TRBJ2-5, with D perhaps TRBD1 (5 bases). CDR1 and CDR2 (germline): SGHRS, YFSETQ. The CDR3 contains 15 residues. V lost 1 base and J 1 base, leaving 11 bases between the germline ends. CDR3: CASSLLGVTQETQYF. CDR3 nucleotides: TGCGCCAGCAGCTTGTTAGGGGTCACCCAAGAGACCCAGTACTTC.

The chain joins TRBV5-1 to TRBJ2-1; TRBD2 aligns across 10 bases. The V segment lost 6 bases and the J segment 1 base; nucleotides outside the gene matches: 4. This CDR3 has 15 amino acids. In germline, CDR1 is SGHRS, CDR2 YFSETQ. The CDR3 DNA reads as TGCGCCAGCACGAATAGCGGGAGGTCCTACAATGAGCAGTTCTTC. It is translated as CASTNSGRSYNEQFF.

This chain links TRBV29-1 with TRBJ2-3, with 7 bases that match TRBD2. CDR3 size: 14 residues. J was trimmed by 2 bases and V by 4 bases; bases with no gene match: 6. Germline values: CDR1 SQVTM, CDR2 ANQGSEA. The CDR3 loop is CSVAGGVFTDTQYF. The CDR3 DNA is TGCAGCGTTGCGGGGGGAGTTTTCACAGATACGCAGTATTTT.

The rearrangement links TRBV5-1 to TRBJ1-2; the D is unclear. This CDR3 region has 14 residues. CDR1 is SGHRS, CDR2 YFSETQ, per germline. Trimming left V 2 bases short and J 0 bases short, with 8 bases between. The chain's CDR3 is CASSLGDSNYGYTF. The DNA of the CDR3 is TGCGCCAGCAGCTTAGGAGACTCTAACTATGGCTACACCTTC.

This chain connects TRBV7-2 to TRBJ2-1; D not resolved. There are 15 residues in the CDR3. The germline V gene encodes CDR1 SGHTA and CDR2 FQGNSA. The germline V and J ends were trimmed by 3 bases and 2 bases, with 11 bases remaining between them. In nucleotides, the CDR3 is TGTGCCAGCAGCTTTGAGGCGGCCCCCTACAATGAGCAGTTCTTC. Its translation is CASSFEAAPYNEQFF.

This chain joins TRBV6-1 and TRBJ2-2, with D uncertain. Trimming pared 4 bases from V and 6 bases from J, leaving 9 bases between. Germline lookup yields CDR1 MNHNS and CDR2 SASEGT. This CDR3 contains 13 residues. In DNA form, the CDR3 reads TGTGCCAGCAGTGCCATCTTGGCCGGGGAGCTGTTTTTT. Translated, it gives CASSAILAGELFF.

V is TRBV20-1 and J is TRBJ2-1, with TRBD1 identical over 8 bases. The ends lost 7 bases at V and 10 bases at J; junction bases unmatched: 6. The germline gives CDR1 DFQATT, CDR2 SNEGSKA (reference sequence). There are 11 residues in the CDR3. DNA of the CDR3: TGCAGTGTTCCCAGGGGGCGGGAGCAGTTCTTC. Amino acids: CSVPRGREQFF.

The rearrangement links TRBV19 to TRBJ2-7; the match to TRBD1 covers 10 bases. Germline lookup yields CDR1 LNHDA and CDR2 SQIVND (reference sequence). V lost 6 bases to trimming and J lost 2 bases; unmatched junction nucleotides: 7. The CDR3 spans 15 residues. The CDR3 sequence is CASRGRDRGPYEQYF. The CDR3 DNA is TGTGCCAGTAGAGGCCGGGACAGGGGACCCTACGAGCAGTACTTC.

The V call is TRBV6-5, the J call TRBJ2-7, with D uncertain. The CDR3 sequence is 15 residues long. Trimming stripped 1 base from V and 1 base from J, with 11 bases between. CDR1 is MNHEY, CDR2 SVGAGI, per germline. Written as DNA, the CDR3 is TGTGCCAGCAGTTACTTTGGCTTCCAATCCTACGAGCAGTACTTC. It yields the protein CASSYFGFQSYEQYF.

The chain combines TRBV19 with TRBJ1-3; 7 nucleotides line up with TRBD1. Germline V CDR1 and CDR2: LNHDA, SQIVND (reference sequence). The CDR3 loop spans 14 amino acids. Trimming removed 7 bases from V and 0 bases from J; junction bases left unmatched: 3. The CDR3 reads CASTSGGSGNTIYF. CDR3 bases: TGTGCCAGTACTTCAGGGGGCTCTGGAAACACCATATATTTT.

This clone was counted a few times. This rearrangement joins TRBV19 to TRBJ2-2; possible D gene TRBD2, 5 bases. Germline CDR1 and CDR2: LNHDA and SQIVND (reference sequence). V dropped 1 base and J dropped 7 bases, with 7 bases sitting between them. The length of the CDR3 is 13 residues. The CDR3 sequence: CASSIAGYGELFF. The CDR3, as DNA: TGTGCCAGTAGTATAGCGGGATACGGGGAGCTGTTTTTT.

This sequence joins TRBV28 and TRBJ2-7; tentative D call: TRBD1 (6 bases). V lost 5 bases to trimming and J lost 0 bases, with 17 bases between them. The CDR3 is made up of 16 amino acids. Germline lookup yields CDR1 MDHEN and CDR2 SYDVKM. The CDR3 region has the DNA TGTGCCAGCAGTCCGACCGGGACACCAAGCTCCTACGAGCAGTACTTC. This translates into CASSPTGTPSSYEQYF.

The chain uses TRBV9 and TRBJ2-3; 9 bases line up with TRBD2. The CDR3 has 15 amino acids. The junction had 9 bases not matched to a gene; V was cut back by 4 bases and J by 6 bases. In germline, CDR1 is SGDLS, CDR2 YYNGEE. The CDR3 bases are TGTGCCAGCAGCCCCGGGACTAGCTGGGAGGATACGCAGTATTTT. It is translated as CASSPGTSWEDTQYF.

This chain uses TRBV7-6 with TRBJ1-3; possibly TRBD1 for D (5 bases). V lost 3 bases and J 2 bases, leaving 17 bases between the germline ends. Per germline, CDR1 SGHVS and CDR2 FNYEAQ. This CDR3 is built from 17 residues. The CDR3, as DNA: TGTGCCAGCAGCTTCATGGCCCGGGGGGATGCTGGAAACACCATATATTTT. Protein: CASSFMARGDAGNTIYF.